These 30 T cell receptor beta chains were sequenced from one sample in a study of chemoradiotherapy in HPV16-positive cancers. Clones were sequenced by immunoSEQ multiplex PCR, and TCRdb holds only the in-frame ones, with some missing. Among fewer than 16,000 clones listed, over 70% were seen once. Sample collection occurred from a patient who underwent chemoradiotherapy. The receptors come from a human donor with HPV-associated anogenital cancer.

This chain links TRBV5-1 with TRBJ2-7, with D uncertain. Germline V gives CDR1 SGHRS, CDR2 YFSETQ. The CDR3 sequence is 13 residues long. V lost 1 base and J lost 3, with 8 bases in between. The CDR3 is CASSLTRFYEQYF. The CDR3 DNA reads as TGCGCCAGCAGCTTGACTCGATTCTACGAGCAGTACTTC.

The chain employs TRBV6-5 and TRBJ2-1; a weak D match, TRBD2 (6 bases). Germline CDR1 is MNHEY and CDR2 is SVGAGI. The CDR3 is made up of 14 amino acids. The V end lost 6 bases, the J end lost 3 bases, and 12 bases lay between the germline ends. The CDR3 DNA reads as TGTGCCAGCAGGTGGAGGGAGAGCTACAATGAGCAGTTCTTC. Translated, it gives CASRWRESYNEQFF.

The chain employs TRBV21-1 and TRBJ2-3; the D call in the table, TRBD1, was not verified against the DNA. TRBV21-1 counts as a pseudogene. This CDR3 region has 15 residues. In nucleotides, the CDR3 is TGTGCCAGCAGCAAGGGACAGGTGGTGGCGGATACGCAGTATTTT. It encodes CASSKGQVVADTQYF.

The V gene is TRBV7-9, the J gene TRBJ1-6; D gene ambiguous. The CDR3 covers 13 residues. The V gene's germline CDR1 is SEHNR and CDR2 FQNEAQ (reference sequence). Trimming left V 1 base short and J 7 bases short, with 5 bases between. The CDR3 coding sequence is TGTGCCAGCAGCTTAGGTGGGAATTCACCCCTCCACTTT. The encoded protein is CASSLGGNSPLHF.

This chain links TRBV4-3 with TRBJ2-7; tentatively, D is TRBD2 (7 bases). CDR1 and CDR2 (germline): LGHNA, YSLEER. The CDR3 consists of 15 residues. V gave up 1 base and J gave up 4 bases, with 14 bases separating them. This chain's CDR3 is CASSQVGGAGYEQYF. The CDR3 coding sequence is TGCGCCAGCAGCCAAGTTGGGGGGGCAGGGTACGAGCAGTACTTC.

This rearrangement joins TRBV28 to TRBJ1-1; unclear D gene. The CDR3 consists of 13 residues. V was clipped by 6 bases and J by 0 bases, with 8 bases between them. Germline V gene sequence: CDR1 MDHEN, CDR2 SYDVKM. For the CDR3, the DNA is TGTGCCAGCAGGGATCAAATGAACACTGAAGCTTTCTTT. Encoded protein: CASRDQMNTEAFF.

The sample holds a few counts of this clone. CDR3 bases: TGTGCCAGTAACAGGGGGCTGTCCTATAATTCACCCCTCCACTTT. It encodes CASNRGLSYNSPLHF. This rearrangement joins TRBV19 to TRBJ1-6; 9 bases fit TRBD1. The V and J ends lost 7 bases and 1 base, in that order; junction bases with no gene match: 2. The CDR3 runs 15 residues. Germline V CDR1 and CDR2: LNHDA, SQIVND (reference sequence). The whole variable domain, remainder taken from reference TRBV19 and TRBJ1-6, is DGGITQSPKYLFRKEGQNVTLSCEQNLNHDAMYWYRQDPGQGLRLIYYSQIVNDFQKGDIAEGYSVSREKKESFPLTVTSAQKNPTAFYLCASNRGLSYNSPLHFGNGTRLTVT.

V is TRBV7-2 and J is TRBJ2-6; either TRBD1 or TRBD2 may supply D (5 bases each). Per germline, CDR1 SGHTA and CDR2 FQGNSA. The CDR3 sequence is 16 residues long. V dropped 7 bases and J dropped 5 bases, with 18 bases sitting between them. The CDR3 DNA follows: TGTGCCAGCATATTGCAAGGGACGACATGGGCCAACGTCCTGACTTTC. Amino acids: CASILQGTTWANVLTF.

CDR3 protein: CASSEILAGSTDTQYF. In nucleotides, the CDR3 is TGTGCCAGCAGCGAAATACTAGCGGGGTCCACAGATACGCAGTATTTT. The chain uses TRBV6-1 and TRBJ2-3, with 10 positions matching TRBD2. V lost 6 bases and J lost 2; bases outside the gene matches: 8. Germline-derived CDR1 and CDR2 are MNHNS and SASEGT. The CDR3 covers 16 residues.

V is TRBV7-3 and J is TRBJ2-3; D is undetermined. Trimming cost V 3 bases and J 2 bases, with 6 bases left between them. The CDR3 sequence is 13 residues long. Per the germline V gene, CDR1 is SGHTA and CDR2 is FQGTGA. CDR3 DNA: TGTGCCAGCAGCTTGACACCCACAGATACGCAGTATTTT. This codes for CASSLTPTDTQYF.

The chain couples TRBV6-5 to TRBJ1-2; D might be TRBD1 (6 bases). From germline, CDR1 is MNHEY and CDR2 SVGAGI. V was pared by 6 bases and J by 3 bases, with 17 bases between. This CDR3 region has 15 residues. The CDR3 sequence: CASSSPGAHHYGYTF. The CDR3 DNA follows: TGTGCCAGCAGCTCGCCGGGGGCGCACCACTATGGCTACACCTTC.

V gene TRBV9 combines with J gene TRBJ2-3; 11 bases match TRBD2. The CDR3 length is 15 residues. The V gene's germline CDR1 is SGDLS and CDR2 YYNGEE. V dropped 4 bases and J dropped 2; count of bases not matched to a gene: 3. The CDR3 is CASSYSGGATDTQYF. The CDR3 DNA follows: TGTGCCAGCAGCTATAGCGGGGGGGCCACAGATACGCAGTATTTT.

This clone counts as medium-sized. The chain couples TRBV6-5 to TRBJ1-1; 8 nucleotides agree with TRBD1. The germline CDR1 and CDR2 sequences are MNHEY and SVGAGI. CDR3 length equals 14 residues. Trimming at V came to 4 bases and at J to 6 bases, leaving 7 bases not matched to a gene. The CDR3 sequence: CASSLLGQGSEAFF. The CDR3 nucleotides read TGTGCCAGCAGTTTGTTAGGACAGGGTTCTGAAGCTTTCTTT.

Here the CDR3 DNA reads TGTGCCAGCAGCCAAGGTTACGGGGAAGCTTTCTTT. Protein product: CASSQGYGEAFF. This chain links TRBV4-2 with TRBJ1-1, with unresolved D. Trimming left V 1 base short and J 8 bases short, with 8 bases between. The CDR3 is 12 amino acids. Germline V gives CDR1 LGHNA, CDR2 YNFKEQ.

CDR3: CASRARGGEGYGYTF. The CDR3 DNA reads as TGTGCCAGCAGGGCTCGGGGGGGGGAAGGCTATGGCTACACCTTC. The chain employs TRBV7-8 and TRBJ1-2; a weak D match, TRBD1 (5 bases). V gave up 6 bases and J gave up 4 bases, with 18 bases separating them. The CDR3 has 15 amino acids. CDR1 SGHVS and CDR2 FQNEAQ come from the germline V gene.

The CDR3 loop reads CASSYLSTEAFF. DNA for the CDR3: TGTGCCAGCAGTTACCTAAGCACTGAAGCTTTCTTT. The J gene is TRBJ1-1, the V gene TRBV28; D uncertain. The CDR3 covers 12 residues. Germline loops: CDR1 MDHEN, CDR2 SYDVKM. V lost 4 bases and J lost 4, with 7 bases in between.

This clone was counted a few times. The genes are TRBV29-1 and TRBJ1-1; 8 bases are shared with TRBD1. The CDR3 contains 15 residues. Per the germline V gene, CDR1 is SQVTM and CDR2 is ANQGSEA. With 4 bases clipped from V and 3 bases from J, the junction kept 10 bases outside the gene matches. CDR3 loop: CSVVERTGKDTEAFF. The CDR3 DNA reads as TGCAGCGTTGTAGAGAGGACAGGGAAGGACACTGAAGCTTTCTTT.

The genes are TRBV21-1 and TRBJ2-1; TRBD2 reflects the table's D call only, with no check against the DNA. TRBV21-1 constitutes a pseudogene. This CDR3 is 17 amino acids long. The CDR3 loop reads CASSMGSSGGARNEQFF. The CDR3 coding sequence is TGTGCCAGCAGCATGGGGTCTAGCGGGGGGGCCCGGAATGAGCAGTTCTTC.

The chain couples TRBV27 to TRBJ2-7; 7 bases agree with TRBD1. This CDR3 spans 16 amino acids. The trim removed 6 bases at V and 2 bases at J, leaving 13 bases unmatched. The germline CDR1 and CDR2 sequences are MNHEY and SMNVEV (reference sequence). Here the CDR3 reads CASRRPGQTKTYEQYF. CDR3 coding DNA: TGTGCCAGCAGACGTCCGGGACAGACAAAAACCTACGAGCAGTACTTC.

The chain recombines TRBV5-1 with TRBJ1-5; tentative D call: TRBD1 (5 bases). V lost 1 base and J 2 bases, leaving 10 bases between the germline ends. This CDR3 comprises 15 residues. Germline CDR1 reads SGHRS; CDR2 reads YFSETQ. CDR3 protein: CASSLRGEGNQPQHF. In DNA, the CDR3 is TGCGCCAGCAGCTTGAGAGGGGAAGGCAATCAGCCCCAGCATTTT.

The sample holds a few counts of this clone. This chain links TRBV2 with TRBJ2-7; TRBD1 might be the D (6 bases). The CDR3 consists of 15 residues. Germline V gene sequence: CDR1 SNHLY, CDR2 FYNNEI. V dropped 6 bases and J dropped 3 bases, with 18 bases sitting between them. CDR3 sequence (DNA): TGTGCCAGCAGGGAGGTCCGGGACAATCTCTACGAGCAGTACTTC. It encodes CASREVRDNLYEQYF.

This chain links TRBV4-1 with TRBJ2-7; D ambiguous. This CDR3 spans 16 amino acids. Per the germline V gene, CDR1 is MGHRA and CDR2 is YSYEKL. V was shortened by 1 base and J by 1 base, with 14 bases between the two germline ends. The chain's CDR3 is CASSQVVSSGSYEQYF. The DNA of the CDR3 is TGCGCCAGCAGCCAAGTAGTTAGTTCAGGATCCTACGAGCAGTACTTC.

This clone appeared a few times. V usage is TRBV7-2 and J usage is TRBJ1-1; D call uncertain. Trimming left V 2 bases short and J 6 bases short, with 10 bases between. The CDR3 spans 13 residues. Germline values: CDR1 SGHTA, CDR2 FQGNSA. CDR3 loop: CASSLQAAPEAFF. CDR3 coding DNA: TGTGCCAGCAGCTTACAGGCAGCCCCTGAAGCTTTCTTT.

Sample share makes this clone medium-sized. The V gene is TRBV5-1, the J gene TRBJ2-1; D remains unclear. Germline V lookup: CDR1 SGHRS, CDR2 YFSETQ. Trimming took off 4 bases at V and 0 bases at J, with 8 bases between the two ends. The CDR3 totals 14 residues. The CDR3 nucleotides are TGCGCCAGCAGCCTGCAGAGCTCCTACAATGAGCAGTTCTTC. Translation: CASSLQSSYNEQFF.

The gene calls are TRBV7-2 and TRBJ2-5; TRBD1 or TRBD2 may be the D gene (6 bases each). Germline-derived CDR1 and CDR2 are SGHTA and FQGNSA. This CDR3 has 15 residues. V lost 1 base to trimming and J lost 4 bases, with 13 bases between them. CDR3 region: CASSLEGGSGETQYF. CDR3 coding DNA: TGTGCCAGCAGCTTAGAGGGGGGTTCCGGAGAGACCCAGTACTTC.

This chain joins TRBV5-6 and TRBJ2-1; the D is unclear. Trimming took off 2 bases at V and 3 bases at J, with 6 bases between the two ends. CDR1 is SGHDT, CDR2 YYEEEE, per germline. The CDR3 extends over 13 amino acids. CDR3 sequence reads: CASSFQNYNEQFF. CDR3 nucleotides: TGTGCCAGCAGCTTCCAGAACTACAATGAGCAGTTCTTC.

The chain recombines TRBV28 with TRBJ1-6; D uncertain. V lost 3 bases and J 5 bases, leaving 5 bases between the germline ends. The length of the CDR3 is 13 residues. Germline-derived CDR1 and CDR2 are MDHEN and SYDVKM. The CDR3 coding sequence is TGTGCCAGCAGTTTTCGTAATAATTCACCCCTCCACTTT. Translated, it gives CASSFRNNSPLHF.

The rearrangement joins TRBV4-2 to TRBJ2-7, with 12 positions matching TRBD2. From germline, CDR1 is LGHNA and CDR2 YNFKEQ. CDR3 length equals 17 residues. With 3 bases clipped from V and 2 bases from J, the junction kept 8 bases outside the gene matches. CDR3 region: CASSQAKASGGAYEQYF. The CDR3 region has the DNA TGTGCCAGCAGCCAGGCGAAGGCTAGCGGGGGGGCCTACGAGCAGTACTTC.

The CDR3: CAIGQGGGTEAFF. The CDR3 DNA sequence: TGTGCCATAGGACAGGGAGGGGGAACTGAAGCTTTCTTT. The genes are TRBV10-3 and TRBJ1-1; 8 nucleotides match TRBD1. The trim removed 9 bases at V and 5 bases at J, leaving 8 bases unmatched. CDR3 length: 13 residues. Germline lookup yields CDR1 ENHRY and CDR2 SYGVKD.

This chain connects TRBV10-3 to TRBJ2-7, with unresolved D. V gave up 3 bases and J gave up 6 bases, with 9 bases separating them. CDR3 size: 12 residues. Germline assignment: CDR1 ENHRY and CDR2 SYGVKD. The CDR3 DNA is TGTGCCATCAGTGACGGACCGGGCGAGCAGTACTTC. This translates into CAISDGPGEQYF.